Listed below are T cell receptor beta chains from one sample, sequenced in a study of identical twins. TCRdb recomputed calls from the 5' RACE reads with MiXCR, one row per CDR3 protein. The top ten hold approximately 0.89% of the sample, which has around 680,000 distinct CDR3 sequences, under 9% seen once. The data also belong to a second study, concerning yellow fever vaccine responses in identical twins.

Sequencing input: PBMCs. The receptors were sampled from a woman aged 18-29 years in good health. Both conserved end residues are part of each CDR3. The D gene is left open where the match is weak. Clone size, where shown, is once, few, many, or a class for clones that have expanded.

d_gene	abundance	v_gene	j_gene	CDR3aa	CDR3nt
NA	NA	TRBV4-1	TRBJ2-7	CASSQASDPHEQYF	TGCGCCAGCAGCCAAGCCAGCGATCCCCACGAGCAGTACTTC
NA	few	TRBV11-2	TRBJ2-3	CASSPLTGFTAGTDTQYF	TGTGCCAGCAGCCCCCTCACAGGCTTTACAGCGGGCACAGATACGCAGTATTTT
NA	few	TRBV6-5	TRBJ2-6	CASSYSVSGANVLTF	TGTGCCAGCAGTTACTCGGTCTCTGGGGCCAACGTCCTGACTTTC
NA	many	TRBV12-3/TRBV12-4	TRBJ2-7	CASSEPGGGAVYEQYF	TGTGCCAGCAGCGAGCCTGGAGGGGGGGCGGTGTACGAGCAGTACTTC
TRBD1	few	TRBV20-1	TRBJ2-5	CSARETGSIRRETQYF	TGCAGTGCTAGAGAGACAGGGAGTATTAGGAGGGAGACCCAGTACTTC
NA	NA	TRBV6-2/TRBV6-3	TRBJ1-1	CASSYAGPGWGTEAFF	TGTGCCAGCAGTTACGCCGGTCCAGGTTGGGGCACTGAAGCTTTCTTT
TRBD1	NA	TRBV10-3	TRBJ1-1	CAIRDPDRASNTEDFF	TGTGCCATCAGGGATCCGGACAGGGCCTCGAACACTGAAGATTTCTTT
NA	NA	TRBV7-9	TRBJ1-2	CAGSFPGNLYGYTF	TGTGCCGGCAGCTTCCCGGGAAACCTCTATGGCTACACCTTC
NA	few	TRBV4-3	TRBJ2-1	CASSQGSRAEQFF	TGCGCCAGCAGCCAAGGCAGCAGGGCTGAGCAGTTCTTC
NA	few	TRBV13	TRBJ1-5	CASAHPLGQPQHF	TGTGCCAGCGCCCATCCGCTAGGTCAGCCCCAGCATTTT
NA	many	TRBV12-3/TRBV12-4	TRBJ2-7	CASSTPRNSYEQYF	TGTGCCAGCAGTACCCCCCGAAACTCCTACGAGCAGTACTTC
NA	many	TRBV6-2/TRBV6-3	TRBJ2-1	CASSPGGGGEQFF	TGTGCCAGCAGCCCGGGAGGAGGGGGTGAGCAGTTCTTC
NA	few	TRBV30	TRBJ2-7	CAWSETPPGEQYF	TGTGCCTGGAGCGAAACCCCGCCGGGGGAGCAGTACTTC
NA	few	TRBV7-8	TRBJ1-6	CASSLRRVALGNSPLHF	TGTGCCAGCAGCTTGAGGAGGGTCGCGCTCGGGAATTCACCCCTCCACTTT
NA	NA	TRBV12-3/TRBV12-4	TRBJ2-7	CASSLQGPTYEQYF	TGTGCCAGCAGTTTACAGGGTCCAACCTACGAGCAGTACTTC
NA	NA	TRBV5-5	TRBJ2-1	CASSLAAEGYEQFF	TGTGCCAGCAGCTTGGCCGCTGAGGGGTATGAGCAGTTCTTC
NA	few	TRBV6-2/TRBV6-3	TRBJ2-1	CASSYPEGRPYNEQFF	TGTGCCAGCAGTTACCCAGAGGGACGTCCCTACAATGAGCAGTTCTTC
TRBD1	many	TRBV4-2	TRBJ2-7	CASSQDRANPYEQYF	TGTGCCAGCAGCCAGGACAGGGCGAATCCCTACGAGCAGTACTTC
NA	many	TRBV5-1	TRBJ2-3	CASSPNPKGISTDTQYF	TGCGCCAGCAGCCCGAACCCTAAGGGAATTAGCACAGATACGCAGTATTTT
NA	many	TRBV12-3/TRBV12-4	TRBJ2-2	CASSLAIGPNTGELFF	TGTGCCAGCAGTTTAGCTATCGGTCCGAACACCGGGGAGCTGTTTTTT
TRBD1	many	TRBV7-9	TRBJ1-2	CASSNRDRVFDGYTF	TGTGCCAGCAGCAACCGGGACAGGGTTTTTGATGGCTACACCTTC
TRBD2	NA	TRBV20-1	TRBJ2-1	CSALGTIAGVGAPYNEQFF	TGCAGTGCTTTAGGAACGATAGCGGGAGTTGGTGCACCCTACAATGAGCAGTTCTTC
NA	NA	TRBV12-3/TRBV12-4	TRBJ1-1	CASRPPVNTEAFF	TGTGCCAGCAGACCGCCAGTGAACACTGAAGCTTTCTTT
NA	NA	TRBV29-1	TRBJ1-4	CSVRRGPSEKLFF	TGCAGCGTTCGGAGGGGCCCCAGTGAAAAACTGTTTTTT
NA	many	TRBV29-1	TRBJ2-4	CSVEEQIIAKNIQYF	TGCAGCGTTGAAGAACAGATCATAGCCAAAAACATTCAGTACTTC
TRBD2	many	TRBV6-1	TRBJ2-5	CASRPSGQETQYF	TGTGCCAGCCGTCCTAGCGGCCAAGAGACCCAGTACTTC
TRBD2	few	TRBV20-1	TRBJ2-3	CSAIELAELTDTQYF	TGCAGTGCCATCGAACTAGCGGAACTCACAGATACGCAGTATTTT
NA	many	TRBV5-1	TRBJ2-6	CASSLSGSSGANVLTF	TGCGCCAGCAGCTTATCCGGGAGCTCTGGGGCCAACGTCCTGACTTTC
TRBD1	few	TRBV12-3/TRBV12-4	TRBJ2-7	CASIGTAHPYEQYF	TGTGCCAGCATCGGGACAGCCCATCCTTACGAGCAGTACTTC
TRBD1	NA	TRBV29-1	TRBJ2-1	CGTGGSEQFF	TGTGGGACAGGCGGGTCTGAGCAGTTCTTC
NA	many	TRBV6-2/TRBV6-3	TRBJ2-1	CASSYRGSSYNEQFF	TGTGCCAGCAGTTACCGGGGTAGCTCCTACAATGAGCAGTTCTTC
TRBD2	many	TRBV29-1	TRBJ2-1	CSKGLAGAYNEQFF	TGCAGCAAGGGACTAGCGGGGGCCTACAATGAGCAGTTCTTC
TRBD1	few	TRBV2	TRBJ1-5	CASGLGTGINQPQHF	TGTGCCAGCGGGCTGGGGACAGGGATCAATCAGCCCCAGCATTTT
NA	many	TRBV12-3/TRBV12-4	TRBJ1-2	CASSLTPNYGYTF	TGTGCCAGCAGTTTAACGCCTAACTATGGCTACACCTTC
NA	many	TRBV15	TRBJ2-1	CATSRDRGFEQFF	TGTGCCACCAGCAGAGATCGAGGCTTTGAGCAGTTCTTC
NA	few	TRBV5-5	TRBJ1-6	CASSLDLVYNSPLHF	TGTGCCAGCAGCTTGGACCTGGTCTATAATTCACCCCTCCACTTT
NA	NA	TRBV7-9	TRBJ2-7	CASSLLGTGYEQYF	TGTGCCAGCAGCTTGCTCGGGACCGGCTACGAGCAGTACTTC
NA	few	TRBV7-9	TRBJ2-7	CAGGYGGVNYEQYF	TGTGCCGGCGGTTACGGGGGCGTCAACTACGAGCAGTACTTC
TRBD2	many	TRBV3-1	TRBJ2-5	CASSLSGGAVKTQYF	TGTGCCAGCAGCCTCAGCGGGGGGGCTGTGAAGACCCAGTACTTC
TRBD1	few	TRBV12-3/TRBV12-4	TRBJ1-2	CASSSYDRGFGYTF	TGTGCCAGCAGTTCATACGACAGGGGGTTTGGCTACACCTTC
TRBD2	few	TRBV20-1	TRBJ2-7	CSARDRTSGANYEQYF	TGCAGTGCTAGAGATAGAACTAGCGGGGCCAACTACGAGCAGTACTTC